The sample holds one count of the clone carrying this T cell receptor beta chain. Trimming removed 3 bases from V and 4 bases from J; junction bases left unmatched: 4. The CDR3 consists of 15 residues. Looked up from germline, CDR1 is MNHNS and CDR2 is SASEGT. The data were obtained in a study of CD4 T cells in relation to SARS-CoV-2 and coronaviruses. Unexposed donor CD4+ T cells date from about 2011-2018, before the COVID-19 pandemic. Naive and memory CD4+ T cells were separated from cryopreserved PBMCs. Measured with immunoSEQ multiplex PCR; TCRdb has only the in-frame clones, and not every one. The sample carries roughly 61,000 clones, 75% to 90% recorded once.

This clonotype was sampled from a human donor in good health. Sequenced input: memory CD4+ T cells from PBMCs. V and J are TRBV6-1 and TRBJ1-5, with 9 positions matching TRBD1. As DNA, the CDR3 is TGTGCCAGCAGTGAGACAGGGGGTGGGAATCAGCCCCAGCATTTT. This codes for CASSETGGGNQPQHF.